Listed here are 6 T cell receptor beta chains from one sample, sequenced in a study of human T cells and chemical hapten exposure. TCRdb used MiXCR to reprocess the RACE reads, holding one entry per CDR3 protein. The sample contains 150,000 to 200,000 distinct CDR3 sequences, about 27% of which appear only once. Time point noted: patch test 3, about 24 weeks after DPC sensitization. Treatment of the sample: therapeutic diphenylcyclopropenone sensitization with weekly scalp DPC. The sequencing used whole blood, collected in connection with sensitization to the hapten diphenylcyclopropenone (DPC). All receptors derive from a woman aged 18-29 years with alopecia areata. Some clones in this sample may be carry-over from other donors' samples.

The chain uses TRBV6-1 and TRBJ1-5; D is unresolved. CDR3 size: 15 residues. Germline-derived CDR1 and CDR2 are MNHNS and SASEGT. V was trimmed by 6 bases and J by 2 bases, leaving 14 bases between them. The CDR3 coding sequence is TGTGCCAGCAGGGACCTTGGTAGAGGCAATCAGCCCCAGCATTTT. It codes for CASRDLGRGNQPQHF.

This clonotype appeared a few times. The chain has TRBV15 and TRBJ2-1, with D tentatively TRBD1 (7 bases). Germline V gene sequence: CDR1 LNHNV, CDR2 YYDKDF (reference sequence). V was trimmed by 4 bases and J by 9 bases, leaving 13 bases between them. The CDR3 is 13 residues long. The CDR3 spells CATSTQGGSEQFF. The CDR3, as DNA: TGTGCCACCAGCACCCAGGGGGGCAGTGAGCAGTTCTTC. Based on the CDR3 plus reference TRBV15 and TRBJ2-1, the full variable domain is DAMVIQNPRYQVTQFGKPVTLSCSQTLNHNVMYWYQQKSSQAPKLLFHYYDKDFNNEADTPDNFQSRRPNTSFCFLDIRSPGLGDTAMYLCATSTQGGSEQFFGPGTRLTVL.

The genes are TRBV2 and TRBJ2-5; 13 nucleotides agree with TRBD2. Trimming took 1 base from V and 3 from J; bases not matched to a gene: 8. CDR1 and CDR2 (germline): SNHLY, FYNNEI. The length of the CDR3 is 18 residues. CDR3 residues: CASSEVWVGLAGEETQYF. The DNA of the CDR3 is TGTGCCAGCAGTGAAGTTTGGGTCGGACTAGCGGGAGAAGAGACCCAGTACTTC.

This chain joins TRBV7-9 and TRBJ2-2; 10 bases line up with TRBD1. The CDR3 has 16 amino acids. Germline loops: CDR1 SEHNR, CDR2 FQNEAQ (reference sequence). The V segment lost 7 bases and the J segment 4 bases; nucleotides outside the gene matches: 9. Here the CDR3 DNA reads TGTGCCAGCACCCAGTCGGGACAGGGGAGCACCGGGGAGCTGTTTTTT. Amino acid sequence: CASTQSGQGSTGELFF.

The count of this clonotype is one. The rearrangement joins TRBV7-2 to TRBJ1-1; D unresolved. Germline V CDR1 and CDR2: SGHTA, FQGNSA. The CDR3 has 16 residues. Deletions cut 2 bases from V and 0 bases from J, with 13 bases between. In DNA, the CDR3 is TGTGCCAGCAGCTTAACGGACGGAGCGGTGAACACTGAAGCTTTCTTT. Protein product: CASSLTDGAVNTEAFF. The variable domain in full, with the rest retrieved from reference TRBV7-2 and TRBJ1-1, is GAGVSQSPSNKVTEKGKDVELRCDPISGHTALYWYRQSLGQGLEFLIYFQGNSAPDKSGLPSDRFSAERTGGSVSTLTIQRTQQEDSAVYLCASSLTDGAVNTEAFFGQGTRLTVV.

A few counts support this clonotype. The chain employs TRBV12-5 and TRBJ2-2; D ambiguous. V was trimmed by 0 bases and J by 0 bases, leaving 8 bases between them. This CDR3 has 16 amino acids. Germline lookup yields CDR1 LGHNT and CDR2 FRNRAP. In DNA, the CDR3 is TGTGCTAGTGGTTTGGTGGTCGGCACGAACACCGGGGAGCTGTTTTTT. Its translation is CASGLVVGTNTGELFF.